Listed below are T cell receptor beta chains from one sample, sequenced in a study of blood T cell repertoires in COVID-19. Profiling relied on immunoSEQ multiplex PCR, and the TCRdb table lists in-frame clones only, not all of them. Counted here are 65,000 to 95,000 clones, around 80% occurring once; the ten biggest clones make up about 11%. Sequencing was done on a sample of peripheral blood. Receptor source: a woman in her forties with active or convalescent COVID-19. The CDR3 runs from the conserved cysteine through the conserved F or W. The order of the fields is J gene, V gene, CDR3 protein.

TRBJ1-5 TRBV7-2 CASSLASSNQPQHF
TRBJ2-7 TRBV3-1/TRBV3-2 CASSRPGQPFWQYF
TRBJ2-1 TRBV18 CASSPTGGTTSYNEQFF
TRBJ2-5 TRBV6-5 CASSYSAGESQYF
TRBJ1-2 TRBV9 CASTSQGNYGYTF
TRBJ2-3 TRBV4-1 CASSQGLAREVDTQYF
TRBJ1-2 TRBV2 CASDRENYGYTF
TRBJ2-1 TRBV3-1/TRBV3-2 CASSQTGSSEQFF
TRBJ1-1 TRBV7-8 CASRRILQIMNTEAFF
TRBJ1-4 TRBV12-3/TRBV12-4 CASSQQGREKLFF
TRBJ1-2 TRBV27 CASSGTGAFYGYTF
TRBJ2-3 TRBV7-2 CASSLLAGGRADTQYF
TRBJ1-2 TRBV7-2 CASSLEGDLRGHGYTF
TRBJ2-1 TRBV7-2 CASSLVGGRVNEQFF
TRBJ2-2 TRBV2 CASSEVAQANTGELFF
TRBJ2-7 TRBV7-9 CASSPGLAVGVYEQYF
TRBJ2-5 TRBV12-3/TRBV12-4 CASSFGGGETQYF
TRBJ1-2 TRBV5-1 CASSSPGQPDPHHPNYGYTF
TRBJ1-2 TRBV2 CASSLTREGGYTF
TRBJ2-2 TRBV7-3 CASRKTVTGELFF
TRBJ1-1 TRBV12-3/TRBV12-4 CASSLGTGGEAFF
TRBJ2-2 TRBV6-4 CASSLSNTGELFF
TRBJ2-7 TRBV9 CASSVGSGSYEQYF
TRBJ2-5 TRBV6-1 CASSERQEETQYF
TRBJ1-1 TRBV28 CASSVTGLFPEAFF
TRBJ1-2 TRBV18 CASSPSGTQNYGYTF